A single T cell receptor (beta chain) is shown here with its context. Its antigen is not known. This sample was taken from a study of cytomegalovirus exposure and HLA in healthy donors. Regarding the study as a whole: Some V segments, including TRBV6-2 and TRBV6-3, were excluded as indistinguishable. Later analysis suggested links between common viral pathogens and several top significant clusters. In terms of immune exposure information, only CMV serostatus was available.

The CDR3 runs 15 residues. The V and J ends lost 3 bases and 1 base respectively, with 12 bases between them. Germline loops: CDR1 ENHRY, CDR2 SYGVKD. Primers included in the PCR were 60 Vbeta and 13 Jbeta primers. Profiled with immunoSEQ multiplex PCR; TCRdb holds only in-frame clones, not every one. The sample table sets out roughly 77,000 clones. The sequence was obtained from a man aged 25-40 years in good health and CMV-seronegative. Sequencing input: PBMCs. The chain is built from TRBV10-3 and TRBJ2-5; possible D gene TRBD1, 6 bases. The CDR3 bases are TGTGCCATCAGTGATTACAGGGCCCGCCAAGAGACCCAGTACTTC. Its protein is CAISDYRARQETQYF.